These T cell receptor beta chains were read from a single sample in a study of graft-versus-host responses after intestinal transplantation. Generated by immunoSEQ multiplex PCR, the TCRdb table keeps only in-frame clones and is missing some. This table holds tens of thousands of clones, over 85% found once. Antigens for these TCRs are unknown. This material consisted of unstimulated CD8+ T cells sorted from spleen or lymph node cells, taken before intestinal transplant. These TCRs come from a human donor who received an intestinal transplant. Both conserved end residues are part of each CDR3. D genes are given only for firm matches. Size values are once, few and many counts, or a class for expanded clones, and some rows have none.

18	TRBV4-1	TRBJ1-5	few	TRBD1	TGCGCCAGCAGCCAAGTTTGGGGGGGTAGACAGGGAGGACAGCCCCAGCATTTT	CASSQVWGGRQGGQPQHF
16	TRBV2	TRBJ2-3	NA	TRBD2	TGTGCCAGCAGCCCAGGGACTAGCGGGAGCACAGATACGCAGTATTTT	CASSPGTSGSTDTQYF
16	TRBV5-1	TRBJ2-1	NA	TRBD2	TGCGCCAGCAGCGATGACGCGGGAGGGCCTATTCGTGAGCAGTTCTTC	CASSDDAGGPIREQFF
15	TRBV9	TRBJ2-7	NA	TRBD2	TGTGCCAGCAGCGTAGCGGCGGGAGACACCTACGAGCAGTACTTC	CASSVAAGDTYEQYF
15	TRBV27	TRBJ1-5	NA	TRBD1	TGTGCCAGCTCCGGGACAGGGGTCCCCTATCAGCCCCAGCATTTT	CASSGTGVPYQPQHF
18	TRBV7-2	TRBJ2-3	once	NA	TGTGCCAGCAGCGGACGCGTTAACCGGGACATCTTGGGAGATACGCAGTATTTT	CASSGRVNRDILGDTQYF
13	TRBV10-2	TRBJ1-1	NA	NA	TGCGCCAGCAAGGGGGAAGTTGGGACTGAAGCTTTCTTT	CASKGEVGTEAFF
14	TRBV6-5	TRBJ2-3	NA	NA	TGTGCCAGCAGCACCTGGGGGAGTGCAGATACGCAGTATTTT	CASSTWGSADTQYF
13	TRBV7-8	TRBJ2-7	NA	NA	TGTGCCAGCAGCTTAGTGACAGCCTACGAGCAGTACTTC	CASSLVTAYEQYF
15	TRBV5-6	TRBJ2-3	NA	TRBD2	TGTGCCAGCAGCTTGGCTAGCGGTCTCACAGATACGCAGTATTTT	CASSLASGLTDTQYF
14	TRBV27	TRBJ2-5	NA	TRBD2	TGTGCCACCGCGGGGGTTTCAGACGGGGAGACCCAGTACTTC	CATAGVSDGETQYF
21	TRBV5-1	TRBJ2-7	NA	TRBD2	TGCGCCAGCAGCTTGGTGGGGATTTTGGGGAGTAGCGGGAGAAGGTCCTACGAGCAGTACTTC	CASSLVGILGSSGRRSYEQYF
15	TRBV27	TRBJ2-7	NA	TRBD2	TGTGCCAGCAGCCCGGGGAGAGCGGGAGTATTAGAGCAGTACTTC	CASSPGRAGVLEQYF
15	TRBV6-1	TRBJ2-7	NA	NA	TGTGCCAGCAGTGAACGGTCAGGGGTCTCCTACGAGCAGTACTTC	CASSERSGVSYEQYF
15	TRBV4-1	TRBJ2-1	NA	TRBD2	TGCGCCAGCAGCCAGACTAGCGGGAGGGGGGATGAGCAGTTCTTC	CASSQTSGRGDEQFF
15	TRBV7-9	TRBJ2-7	NA	TRBD1	TGTGCCAGCAGCTTATGGCGGCAGGGGGCGGGTGAGCAGTACTTC	CASSLWRQGAGEQYF
13	TRBV28	TRBJ1-1	NA	NA	TGTGCCAGCAGCCACAGGCTTCGCACTGAAGCTTTCTTT	CASSHRLRTEAFF
12	TRBV11-2	TRBJ2-1	NA	NA	TGTGCCAGCAGCCCCGCCACCACTGAGCAGTTCTTC	CASSPATTEQFF
13	TRBV4-1	TRBJ2-7	NA	NA	TGCGCCAGCAGCCAGGCTGGTCGGACCGAGCAGTACTTC	CASSQAGRTEQYF
13	TRBV15	TRBJ2-2	NA	NA	TGTGCCACCAGCAGAGATGGGCCCGGGGAGCTGTTTTTT	CATSRDGPGELFF
16	TRBV11-2	TRBJ2-7	NA	NA	TGTGCCAGCAGCTCACTCAGGCGATCCGTACCCTACGAGCAGTACTTC	CASSSLRRSVPYEQYF
16	TRBV6-4	TRBJ2-1	NA	NA	TGTGCCAGCAGTGATTTTAGGACAAGCTCCTACAATGAGCAGTTCTTC	CASSDFRTSSYNEQFF
18	TRBV5-6	TRBJ2-1	NA	NA	TGTGCCAGCAGCTTGTTAGGGTATGGCAGGGAGGCCTACAATGAGCAGTTCTTC	CASSLLGYGREAYNEQFF
13	TRBV7-6	TRBJ1-2	NA	TRBD1	TGTGCCAGCAGCCTACAGGGGGCAAGTGGCTACACCTTC	CASSLQGASGYTF
14	TRBV28	TRBJ1-1	NA	NA	TGTGCCAGCACCAATAGGGGACTGAACACTGAAGCTTTCTTT	CASTNRGLNTEAFF
16	TRBV6-5	TRBJ2-1	NA	TRBD2	TGTGCCAGCAGTTACCCACTAGCGGGAGGGTCATTTGAGCAGTTCTTC	CASSYPLAGGSFEQFF
11	TRBV2	TRBJ1-2	NA	NA	TGTGCCAGCAGTGAAAATAGGGAGTGGACCTTC	CASSENREWTF
12	TRBV29-1	TRBJ1-5	NA	NA	TGCAGCGTTATGCGGTGGATTCAGCCCCAGCATTTT	CSVMRWIQPQHF
16	TRBV5-5	TRBJ1-1	once	NA	TGTGCCAGCAGCTTGGCTGACAGTTTCTTGAACACTGAAGCTTTCTTT	CASSLADSFLNTEAFF
16	TRBV18	TRBJ2-7	NA	TRBD2	TGTGCCAGCTCACCACCGGAGCGGGAGCCCCCCTACGAGCAGTACTTC	CASSPPEREPPYEQYF
16	TRBV2	TRBJ1-1	NA	NA	TGTGCCAGCAGTGACCCGAGGTCAGGAGGATACACTGAAGCTTTCTTT	CASSDPRSGGYTEAFF
20	TRBV12-5	TRBJ2-1	NA	TRBD2	TGTGCTAGTGGTTCGACTTTAGCGGGAGGGCTGTCCCCCTCCTACAATGAGCAGTTCTTC	CASGSTLAGGLSPSYNEQFF
14	TRBV7-9	TRBJ2-7	NA	NA	TGTGCCAGCAGCTTAGCGGCAGGCGTCGAGGAGCAGTACTTC	CASSLAAGVEEQYF
18	TRBV19	TRBJ1-5	NA	NA	TGTGCCAGTAGTATAGGACCCGCAGGGGAATATAGCAATCAGCCCCAGCATTTT	CASSIGPAGEYSNQPQHF